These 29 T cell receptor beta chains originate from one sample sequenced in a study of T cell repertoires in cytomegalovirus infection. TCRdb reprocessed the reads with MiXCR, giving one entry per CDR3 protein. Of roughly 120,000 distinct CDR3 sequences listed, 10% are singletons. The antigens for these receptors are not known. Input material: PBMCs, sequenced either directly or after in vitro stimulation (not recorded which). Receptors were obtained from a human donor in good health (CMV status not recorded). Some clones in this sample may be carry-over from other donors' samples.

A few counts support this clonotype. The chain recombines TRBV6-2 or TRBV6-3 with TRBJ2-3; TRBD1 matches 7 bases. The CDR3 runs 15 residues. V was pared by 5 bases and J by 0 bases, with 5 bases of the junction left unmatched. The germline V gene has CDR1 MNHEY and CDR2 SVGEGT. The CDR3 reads CASSQDRVSTDTQYF. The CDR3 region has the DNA TGTGCCAGCAGTCAAGACAGGGTGAGCACAGATACGCAGTATTTT.

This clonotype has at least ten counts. The CDR3 reads CASSPRAGLASYEQYF. CDR3 DNA: TGTGCCAGCAGCCCCCGAGCGGGACTAGCGTCCTACGAGCAGTACTTC. V gene TRBV7-2 combines with J gene TRBJ2-7; TRBD2 matches at 10 bases. Germline V gene lookup returns CDR1 SGHTA and CDR2 FQGNSA. With V trimmed by 5 bases and J by 1 base, 8 bases remained unmatched. The length of the CDR3 is 16 residues. Looking up the rest from reference TRBV7-2 and TRBJ2-7 gives the full variable domain: GAGVSQSPSNKVTEKGKDVELRCDPISGHTALYWYRQSLGQGLEFLIYFQGNSAPDKSGLPSDRFSAERTGGSVSTLTIQRTQQEDSAVYLCASSPRAGLASYEQYFGPGTRLTVT.

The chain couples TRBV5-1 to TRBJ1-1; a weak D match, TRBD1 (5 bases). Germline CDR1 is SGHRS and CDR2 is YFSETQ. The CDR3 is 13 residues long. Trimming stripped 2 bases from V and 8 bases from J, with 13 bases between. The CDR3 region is CASSFGHSEEAFF. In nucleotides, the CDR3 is TGCGCCAGCAGCTTTGGACACAGTGAGGAAGCTTTCTTT.

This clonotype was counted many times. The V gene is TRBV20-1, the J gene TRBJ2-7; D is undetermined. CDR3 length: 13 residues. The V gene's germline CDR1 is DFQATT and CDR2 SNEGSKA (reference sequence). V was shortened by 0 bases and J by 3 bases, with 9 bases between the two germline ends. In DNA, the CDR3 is TGCAGTGCTAGAGAGGTTGGGGTCTACGAGCAGTACTTC. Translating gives CSAREVGVYEQYF.

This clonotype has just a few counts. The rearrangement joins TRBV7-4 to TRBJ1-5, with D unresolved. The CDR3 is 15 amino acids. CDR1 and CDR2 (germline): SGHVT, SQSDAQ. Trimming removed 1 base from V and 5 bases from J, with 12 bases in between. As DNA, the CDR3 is TGTGCCAGCAGCTTAGGGCGAGCCACCGATCAGCCCCAGCATTTT. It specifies CASSLGRATDQPQHF.

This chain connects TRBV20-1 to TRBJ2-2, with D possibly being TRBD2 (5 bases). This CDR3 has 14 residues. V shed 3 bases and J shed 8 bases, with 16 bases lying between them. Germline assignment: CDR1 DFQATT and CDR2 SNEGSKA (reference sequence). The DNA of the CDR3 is TGCAGTGCTAGGCGGGCCTCCGGCGGGGGGGAGCTGTTTTTT. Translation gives CSARRASGGGELFF.

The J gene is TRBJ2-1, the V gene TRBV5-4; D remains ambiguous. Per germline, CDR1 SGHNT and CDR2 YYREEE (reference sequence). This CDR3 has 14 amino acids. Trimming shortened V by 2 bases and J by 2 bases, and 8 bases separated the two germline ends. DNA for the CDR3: TGTGCCAGCAGCTTAGGCGACCCCTACAATGAGCAGTTCTTC. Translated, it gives CASSLGDPYNEQFF.

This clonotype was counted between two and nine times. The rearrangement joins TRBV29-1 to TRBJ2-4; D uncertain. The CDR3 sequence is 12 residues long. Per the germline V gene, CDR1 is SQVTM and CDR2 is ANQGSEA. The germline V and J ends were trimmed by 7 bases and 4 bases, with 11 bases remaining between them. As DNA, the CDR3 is TGCAGCGGGGATTGGGTGAAAAACATTCAGTACTTC. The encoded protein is CSGDWVKNIQYF.

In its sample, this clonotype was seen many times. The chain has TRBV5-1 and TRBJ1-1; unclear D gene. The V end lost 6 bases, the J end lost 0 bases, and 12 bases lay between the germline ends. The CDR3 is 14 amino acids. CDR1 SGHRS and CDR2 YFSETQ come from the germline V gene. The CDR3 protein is CASTREGVNTEAFF. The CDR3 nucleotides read TGCGCCAGCACAAGGGAGGGAGTGAACACTGAAGCTTTCTTT.

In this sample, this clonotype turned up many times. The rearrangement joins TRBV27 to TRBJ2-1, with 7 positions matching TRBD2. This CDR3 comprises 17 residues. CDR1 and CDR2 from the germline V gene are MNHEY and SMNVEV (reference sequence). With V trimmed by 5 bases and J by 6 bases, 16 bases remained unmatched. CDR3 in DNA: TGTGCCAGCAGTCCTGGCCAAGAAGCGGGATATCGCAATGAGCAGTTCTTC. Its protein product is CASSPGQEAGYRNEQFF.

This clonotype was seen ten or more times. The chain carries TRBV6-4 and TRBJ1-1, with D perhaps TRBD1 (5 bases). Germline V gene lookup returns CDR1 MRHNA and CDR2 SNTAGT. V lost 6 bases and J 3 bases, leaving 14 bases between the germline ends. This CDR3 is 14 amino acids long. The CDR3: CASRKRGADTEAFF. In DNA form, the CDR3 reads TGTGCCAGCAGGAAGAGGGGCGCGGACACTGAAGCTTTCTTT.

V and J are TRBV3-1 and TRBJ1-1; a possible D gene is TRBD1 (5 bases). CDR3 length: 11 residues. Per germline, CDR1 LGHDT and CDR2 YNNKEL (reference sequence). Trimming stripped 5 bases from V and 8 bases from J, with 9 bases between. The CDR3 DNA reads TGTGCCAGCAGCTTCGACAGAGAAGCTTTCTTT. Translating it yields CASSFDREAFF.

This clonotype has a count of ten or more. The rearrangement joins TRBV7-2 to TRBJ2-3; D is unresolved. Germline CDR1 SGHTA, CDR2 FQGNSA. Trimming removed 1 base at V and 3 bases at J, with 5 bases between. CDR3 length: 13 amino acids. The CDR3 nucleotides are TGTGCCAGCAGCTTAGGCCAGACAGATACGCAGTATTTT. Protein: CASSLGQTDTQYF.

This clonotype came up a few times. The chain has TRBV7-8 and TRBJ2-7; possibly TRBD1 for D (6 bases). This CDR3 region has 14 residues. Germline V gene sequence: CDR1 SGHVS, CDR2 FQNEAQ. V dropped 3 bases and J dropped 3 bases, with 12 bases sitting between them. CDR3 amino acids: CASSLRLQGYEQYF. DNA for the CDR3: TGTGCCAGCAGCTTGAGGCTACAGGGCTACGAGCAGTACTTC.

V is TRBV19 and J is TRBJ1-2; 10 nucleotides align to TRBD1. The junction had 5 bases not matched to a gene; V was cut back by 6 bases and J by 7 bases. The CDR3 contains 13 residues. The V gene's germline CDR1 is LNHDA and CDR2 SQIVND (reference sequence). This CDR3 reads CASRDRGRGGYTF. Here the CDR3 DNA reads TGTGCCAGTAGAGACAGGGGGCGGGGTGGCTACACCTTC.

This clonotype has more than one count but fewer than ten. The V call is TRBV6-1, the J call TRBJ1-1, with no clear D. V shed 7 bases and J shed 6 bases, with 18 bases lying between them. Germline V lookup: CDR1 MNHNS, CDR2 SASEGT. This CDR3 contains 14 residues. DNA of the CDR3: TGTGCCAGCACTCCGGACCGGGCTGACTCTGAAGCTTTCTTT. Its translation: CASTPDRADSEAFF.

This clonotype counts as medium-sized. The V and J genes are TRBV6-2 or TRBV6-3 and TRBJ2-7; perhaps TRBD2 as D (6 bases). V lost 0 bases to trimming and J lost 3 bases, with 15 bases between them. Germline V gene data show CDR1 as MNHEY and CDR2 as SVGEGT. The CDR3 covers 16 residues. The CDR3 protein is CASSYSGTFQRYEQYF. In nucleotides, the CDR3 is TGTGCCAGCAGTTACTCTGGGACTTTTCAGCGCTACGAGCAGTACTTC.

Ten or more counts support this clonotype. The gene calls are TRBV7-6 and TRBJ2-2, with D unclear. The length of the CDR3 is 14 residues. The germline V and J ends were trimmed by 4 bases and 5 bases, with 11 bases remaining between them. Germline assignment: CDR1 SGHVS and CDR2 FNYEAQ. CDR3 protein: CASSSGSGTGELFF. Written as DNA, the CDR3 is TGTGCCAGCAGCTCGGGCTCCGGTACCGGGGAGCTGTTTTTT. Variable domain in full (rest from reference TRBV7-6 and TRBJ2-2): GAGVSQSPRYKVTKRGQDVALRCDPISGHVSLYWYRQALGQGPEFLTYFNYEAQQDKSGLPNDRFSAERPEGSISTLTIQRTEQRDSAMYRCASSSGSGTGELFFGEGSRLTVL.

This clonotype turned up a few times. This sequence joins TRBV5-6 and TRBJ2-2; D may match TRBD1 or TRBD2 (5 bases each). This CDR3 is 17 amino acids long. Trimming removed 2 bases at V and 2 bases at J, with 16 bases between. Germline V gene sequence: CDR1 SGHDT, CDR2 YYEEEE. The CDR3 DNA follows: TGTGCCAGCAGCTTCTCTTACCCCAGGGACAACACCGGGGAGCTGTTTTTT. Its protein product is CASSFSYPRDNTGELFF.

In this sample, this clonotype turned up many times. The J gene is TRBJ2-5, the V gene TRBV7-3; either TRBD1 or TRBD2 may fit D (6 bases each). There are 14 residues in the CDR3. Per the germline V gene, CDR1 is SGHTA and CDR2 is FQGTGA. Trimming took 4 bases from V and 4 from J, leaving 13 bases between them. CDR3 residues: CASSSSGGPETQYF. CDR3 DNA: TGTGCCAGCAGCTCCTCTGGGGGGCCAGAGACCCAGTACTTC. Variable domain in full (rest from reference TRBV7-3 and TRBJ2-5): GAGVSQTPSNKVTEKGKYVELRCDPISGHTALYWYRQSLGQGPEFLIYFQGTGAADDSGLPNDRFFAVRPEGSVSTLKIQRTERGDSAVYLCASSSSGGPETQYFGPGTRLLVL.

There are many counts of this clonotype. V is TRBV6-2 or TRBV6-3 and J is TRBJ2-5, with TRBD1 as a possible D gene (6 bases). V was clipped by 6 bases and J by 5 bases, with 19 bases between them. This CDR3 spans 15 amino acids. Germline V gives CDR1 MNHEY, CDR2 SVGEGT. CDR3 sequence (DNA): TGTGCCAGCAGCCATCCCGTGGGGGCTGGGGAGACCCAGTACTTC. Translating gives CASSHPVGAGETQYF.

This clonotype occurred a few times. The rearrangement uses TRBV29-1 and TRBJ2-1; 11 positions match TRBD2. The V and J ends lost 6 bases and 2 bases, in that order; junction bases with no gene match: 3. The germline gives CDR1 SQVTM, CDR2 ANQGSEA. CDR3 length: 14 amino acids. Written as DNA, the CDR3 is TGCAGCGTAACACTAGCGGGGGCCTACAATGAGCAGTTCTTC. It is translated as CSVTLAGAYNEQFF.

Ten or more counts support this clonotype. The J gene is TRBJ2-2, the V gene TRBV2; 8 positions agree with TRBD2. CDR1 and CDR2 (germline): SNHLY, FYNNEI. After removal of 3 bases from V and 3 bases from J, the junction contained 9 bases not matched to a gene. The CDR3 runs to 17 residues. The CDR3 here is CASSDPERETDTGELFF. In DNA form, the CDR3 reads TGTGCCAGCAGTGACCCCGAGCGGGAGACGGACACCGGGGAGCTGTTTTTT.

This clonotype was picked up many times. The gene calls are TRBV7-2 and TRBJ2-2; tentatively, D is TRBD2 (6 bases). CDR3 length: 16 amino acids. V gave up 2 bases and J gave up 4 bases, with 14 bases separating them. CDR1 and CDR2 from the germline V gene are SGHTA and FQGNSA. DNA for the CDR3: TGTGCCAGCAGCTTATCTCGACTAGTAGCCACCGGGGAGCTGTTTTTT. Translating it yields CASSLSRLVATGELFF.

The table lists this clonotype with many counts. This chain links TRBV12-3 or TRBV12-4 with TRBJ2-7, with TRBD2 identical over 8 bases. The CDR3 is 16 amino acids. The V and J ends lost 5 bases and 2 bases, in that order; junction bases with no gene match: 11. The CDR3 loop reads CASSANDGTRAYEQYF. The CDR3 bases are TGTGCCAGCAGTGCGAACGACGGGACTAGGGCCTACGAGCAGTACTTC.

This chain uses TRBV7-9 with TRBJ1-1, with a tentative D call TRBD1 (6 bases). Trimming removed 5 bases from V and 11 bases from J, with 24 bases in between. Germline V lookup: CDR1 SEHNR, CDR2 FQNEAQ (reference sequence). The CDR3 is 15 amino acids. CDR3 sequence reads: CASSLDAAQGLKAFF. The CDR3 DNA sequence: TGTGCCAGCAGCCTAGACGCTGCCCAGGGGCTGAAGGCTTTCTTT. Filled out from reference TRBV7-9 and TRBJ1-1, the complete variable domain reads DTGVSQNPRHKITKRGQNVTFRCDPISEHNRLYWYRQTLGQGPEFLTYFQNEAQLEKSRLLSDRFSAERPKGSFSTLEIQRTEQGDSAMYLCASSLDAAQGLKAFFGQGTRLTVV.

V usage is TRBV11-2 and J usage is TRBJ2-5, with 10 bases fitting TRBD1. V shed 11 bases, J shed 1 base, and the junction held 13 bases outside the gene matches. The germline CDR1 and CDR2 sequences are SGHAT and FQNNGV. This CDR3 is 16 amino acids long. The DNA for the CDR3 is TGTGCCGCGGCCCAGACAGGGGGCATCCCCCAAGAGACCCAGTACTTC. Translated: CAAAQTGGIPQETQYF.

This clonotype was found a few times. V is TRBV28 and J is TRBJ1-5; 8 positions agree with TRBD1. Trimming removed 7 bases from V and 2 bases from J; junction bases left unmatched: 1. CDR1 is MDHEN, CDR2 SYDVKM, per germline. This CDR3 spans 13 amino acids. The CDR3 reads CASKTGGNQPQHF. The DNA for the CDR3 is TGTGCCAGCAAGACAGGGGGCAATCAGCCCCAGCATTTT.

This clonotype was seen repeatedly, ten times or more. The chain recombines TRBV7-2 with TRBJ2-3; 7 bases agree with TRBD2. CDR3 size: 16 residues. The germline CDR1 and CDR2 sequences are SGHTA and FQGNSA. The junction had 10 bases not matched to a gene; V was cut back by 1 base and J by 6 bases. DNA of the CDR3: TGTGCCAGCAGCTTAGTCCCCCTAGCGGCCTCGGATACGCAGTATTTT. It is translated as CASSLVPLAASDTQYF.